The sequence of this TCR beta chain was determined in a study of identical twins. MiXCR, run by TCRdb on the 5' RACE reads, gives a single entry per CDR3 protein. The table shows approximately 670,000 distinct CDR3 sequences, with 6% to 6.5% occurring only once. This clonotype was counted between two and nine times. V dropped 1 base and J dropped 6 bases, with 16 bases sitting between them. The length of the CDR3 is 16 residues. Germline V gene lookup returns CDR1 LGHNA and CDR2 YNFKEQ. The sequence derives from a man younger than 35 in good health. The chain is built from TRBV4-2 and TRBJ2-1; D may match TRBD1 or TRBD2 (5 bases each). Sequencing was carried out using naive T cells sorted from blood. The CDR3, as DNA: TGTGCCAGCAGCCAAGTTGCCGGGACGGGGCTCAATGAGCAGTTCTTC. Encoded protein: CASSQVAGTGLNEQFF.